This T cell receptor (beta chain) was observed in a study of T cells after yellow fever vaccination. Study-wide context: Preparation of fractions with low cell numbers was performed using SMART-Seq v4 Ultra Low Input.

The V end lost 0 bases, the J end lost 4 bases, and 9 bases lay between the germline ends. The CDR3 totals 14 residues. Per germline, CDR1 LGHNA and CDR2 YSLEER. This clonotype was counted between two and nine times. Antigen: not known. As TCR cDNA was made by 5'RACE template switching, a universal primer site and UMIs were added. TCRdb passed the 5' RACE reads through MiXCR, listing each CDR3 protein once. The table has over 300,000 distinct CDR3 sequences, about 4% seen once. The study, taken as a whole, reports: Weaker, the secondary response peaked sooner, at day 5 versus 15. CD4 and CD8 compartments shared a small share of clonotypes, likely from convergent recombination.

The source material was PBMCs, sampled 5 days after the yellow fever booster vaccination. The V gene is TRBV4-3, the J gene TRBJ1-1; D not resolved. The sequence was collected from a man aged 18 to 35 who received the YFV17D yellow fever vaccine. CDR3 in amino acids: CASSQDEGPTEAFF. CDR3 DNA sequence: TGCGCCAGCAGCCAAGATGAGGGCCCCACTGAAGCTTTCTTT.